This T cell receptor beta chain was sequenced during a study of vaccination effects on CD4 cells after COVID-19. Some clones are missing from TCRdb's copy, which holds only in-frame ones; the method was immunoSEQ multiplex PCR. The sample holds tens of thousands of clones, 72% seen once. Prior to sequencing, the ViraFEST assay stimulated PBMC with viral peptide pools, which expanded the antigen-specific CD4+ T cells. The culture ran for 10 days, and then CD4+ T cells were isolated. Either the BNT162b2 or mRNA-1273 vaccine was given to participants in two doses. Concerning this clone: The antigen is undetermined.

CDR3 length: 16 amino acids. The germline V gene has CDR1 SGHKS and CDR2 YYEKEE (reference sequence). The V segment lost 3 bases and the J segment 3 bases; nucleotides outside the gene matches: 8. The chain recombines TRBV5-5 with TRBJ2-1, with 8 bases that match TRBD2. The receptor comes from a human donor who received a COVID-19 vaccine. The material was CD4+ T cells from PBMCs cultured with HCoV-229E spike peptides, obtained after COVID-19 vaccination. The CDR3: CASSSGSGEYYNEQFF. Written as DNA, the CDR3 is TGTGCCAGCAGCTCGGGTAGCGGGGAGTACTACAATGAGCAGTTCTTC.